The 27 T cell receptor beta chains below come from one sample, sequenced in a study of graft-versus-host responses after intestinal transplantation. Assay: immunoSEQ multiplex PCR; the TCRdb copy retains only in-frame clones and omits some. The table lists approximately 4,600 clones, over 25% of them singletons. Material: alloreactive CD4+ T cells from a mixed lymphocyte reaction culture, obtained before intestinal transplant. Subset described: CFSE-low proliferating T cells sorted from approximately 6-day pre-transplant mixed lymphocyte reaction (GvH or HvG direction). The receptors were sampled from a human patient who received an intestinal transplant.

The rearrangement links TRBV6-9 to TRBJ1-2, with 7 bases matching TRBD1. Germline CDR1 reads MNHGY; CDR2 reads SVAAGI. Trimming removed 11 bases from V and 4 bases from J; junction bases left unmatched: 10. The CDR3 is 13 amino acids. The CDR3 DNA follows: TGTGCCTCATCAAGGGGGCAGGTCTATGGCTACACCTTC. Its translation: CASSRGQVYGYTF.

This clone appeared a few times. This sequence joins TRBV5-4 and TRBJ2-6; D assignment may be TRBD1 or TRBD2 (5 bases each). Germline loops: CDR1 SGHNT, CDR2 YYREEE (reference sequence). The CDR3 totals 17 residues. Trimming pared 4 bases from V and 0 bases from J, leaving 14 bases between. The CDR3: CASSLGVTLSGANVLTF. The CDR3 nucleotides are TGTGCCAGCAGCCTGGGGGTAACCCTCTCTGGGGCCAACGTCCTGACTTTC.

This clone showed up just a few times. J is TRBJ2-3 and V is TRBV7-2, with TRBD2 matching 7 bases. Germline values: CDR1 SGHTA, CDR2 FQGNSA. There are 13 residues in the CDR3. V shed 0 bases, J shed 6 bases, and the junction held 0 bases outside the gene matches. CDR3 coding DNA: TGTGCCAGCAGCTTAGCGCGGGGGGATACGCAGTATTTT. Encoded protein: CASSLARGDTQYF. The complete variable domain, with remaining parts taken from reference TRBV7-2 and TRBJ2-3, reads GAGVSQSPSNKVTEKGKDVELRCDPISGHTALYWYRQSLGQGLEFLIYFQGNSAPDKSGLPSDRFSAERTGGSVSTLTIQRTQQEDSAVYLCASSLARGDTQYFGPGTRLTVL.

The V gene is TRBV30, the J gene TRBJ1-5; D gene ambiguous. CDR3 length: 14 amino acids. Germline V gene data show CDR1 as GTSNPN and CDR2 as SVGIG (reference sequence). V lost 5 bases, J lost 4 bases, and 15 bases lay in between. The CDR3 reads CAWGSGLANQPQHF. The CDR3 DNA reads as TGTGCCTGGGGGTCAGGTCTCGCGAATCAGCCCCAGCATTTT.

The rearrangement uses TRBV11-3 and TRBJ2-1, with D unclear. The germline CDR1 and CDR2 sequences are SGHNT and YENEEA. This CDR3 contains 13 residues. The V and J ends lost 1 base and 9 bases respectively, with 10 bases between them. The CDR3: CASSLVALTEQFF. The CDR3, as DNA: TGTGCCAGCAGCTTAGTCGCGCTAACTGAGCAGTTCTTC.

Relative to its sample, this clone is medium-sized. CDR3 in amino acids: CASSVRSGWVKYF. In nucleotides, the CDR3 is TGTGCCAGCAGTGTACGTAGCGGGTGGGTTAAGTATTTT. This chain links TRBV27 with TRBJ2-3; the match to TRBD2 covers 7 bases. The trim removed 5 bases at V and 13 bases at J, leaving 12 bases unmatched. This CDR3 spans 13 amino acids. CDR1 and CDR2 (germline): MNHEY, SMNVEV (reference sequence).

The V gene is TRBV18, the J gene TRBJ2-5; no definite D call. CDR3 length: 12 amino acids. Germline V gene data show CDR1 as KGHSH and CDR2 as LQKENI. The V and J ends lost 3 bases and 2 bases respectively, with 4 bases between them. The CDR3 sequence is CASSPIQETQYF. The CDR3 DNA reads as TGTGCCAGCTCACCGATTCAAGAGACCCAGTACTTC.

This clone was recorded once. V and J are TRBV6-1 and TRBJ2-7, with 9 bases aligning to TRBD1. V lost 7 bases to trimming and J lost 4 bases; unmatched junction nucleotides: 5. The CDR3 is 13 residues long. In germline, CDR1 is MNHNS, CDR2 SASEGT. The CDR3 is CASTGTGFYEQYF. CDR3 in DNA: TGTGCCAGCACCGGGACAGGGTTTTACGAGCAGTACTTC.

This clone was picked up a small number of times. The rearrangement links TRBV6-6 to TRBJ2-5, with 9 nucleotides matching TRBD1. Germline V CDR1 and CDR2: MNHNY, SVGAGI (reference sequence). V was pared by 0 bases and J by 4 bases, with 6 bases of the junction left unmatched. This CDR3 comprises 16 residues. The chain's CDR3 is CASSYSGTGKRETQYF. DNA for the CDR3: TGTGCCAGCAGTTACTCAGGGACAGGGAAAAGAGAGACCCAGTACTTC.

This clone was counted between two and nine times. This may be a read error: a much more frequent sequence differs by one nucleotide. The chain is built from TRBV11-2 and TRBJ2-2; D is perhaps TRBD1 (6 bases). Germline V gene data show CDR1 as SGHAT and CDR2 as FQNNGV. The ends were cut back, 1 base at V and 5 bases at J, with 14 bases in the middle. The CDR3 loop spans 16 amino acids. The CDR3 sequence is CASSLGVRGGTGELFF. CDR3 bases: TGTGCCAGCAGCTTAGGAGTCAGGGGCGGGACCGGGGAGCTGTTTTTT.

This chain links TRBV5-6 with TRBJ2-7; unclear D gene. This CDR3 comprises 13 residues. V was clipped by 0 bases and J by 4 bases, with 8 bases between them. Germline CDR1 SGHDT, CDR2 YYEEEE. Here the CDR3 reads CASSLGLTYEQYF. In DNA, the CDR3 is TGTGCCAGCAGCTTGGGACTGACTTACGAGCAGTACTTC.

This clone has only a few counts. The chain has TRBV27 and TRBJ2-7; TRBD2 agrees at 7 bases. Germline assignment: CDR1 MNHEY and CDR2 SMNVEV (reference sequence). This CDR3 has 14 amino acids. Unmatched junction bases numbered 7, after V lost 6 bases and J lost 2 bases. The CDR3 spells CASSSLSGAYEQYF. As DNA, the CDR3 is TGTGCCAGCAGCTCACTAAGCGGGGCCTACGAGCAGTACTTC.

The chain recombines TRBV6-8 with TRBJ2-7; D is possibly TRBD2 (5 bases). The CDR3 extends over 14 amino acids. The germline V gene has CDR1 MNHGY and CDR2 SAAAGT. V was trimmed by 8 bases and J by 4 bases, leaving 18 bases between them. CDR3 bases: TGTGCCAGCCTGAGGGAGAATTCCCCTTACGAGCAGTACTTC. Amino acid sequence: CASLRENSPYEQYF.

Relative to its sample, this clone is large. Distinct nucleotide sequences in the sample also encode this CDR3. The chain uses TRBV6-5 and TRBJ1-4; 10 positions match TRBD1. Germline CDR1 reads MNHEY; CDR2 reads SVGAGI. The CDR3 loop spans 14 amino acids. After removal of 6 bases from V and 8 bases from J, the junction contained 6 bases not matched to a gene. CDR3 protein: CASRPGQGREKLFF. DNA of the CDR3: TGTGCCAGCAGACCGGGACAGGGGAGGGAAAAACTGTTTTTT.

The genes are TRBV19 and TRBJ2-3; 12 positions agree with TRBD1. Per germline, CDR1 LNHDA and CDR2 SQIVND (reference sequence). J gave up 4 bases and V 7 bases, and 9 bases lay outside the gene matches. The CDR3 has 16 residues. CDR3 coding DNA: TGTGCCAGTACCCCTAGGGGACAGGGGGCATCAGATACGCAGTATTTT. It is translated as CASTPRGQGASDTQYF.

In this sample, this clone is medium-sized. This chain links TRBV5-1 with TRBJ1-4, with 10 bases aligning to TRBD1. Germline trimming cut 3 bases from V and 7 bases from J; bases unmatched to any gene: 6. CDR1 and CDR2 (germline): SGHRS, YFSETQ. The CDR3 runs to 15 residues. The DNA for the CDR3 is TGCGCCAGCAGCTGGGGCGGGACAGGGGTTGAAAAACTGTTTTTT. This codes for CASSWGGTGVEKLFF.

This sequence joins TRBV6-6 and TRBJ1-2; D possibly corresponds to TRBD1 (6 bases). CDR3 length: 14 residues. Germline CDR1 is MNHNY and CDR2 is SVGAGI (reference sequence). Trimming shortened V by 5 bases and J by 0 bases, and 10 bases separated the two germline ends. Here the CDR3 reads CASSRDTANYGYTF. The CDR3 DNA follows: TGTGCCAGCAGTCGGGACACTGCTAACTATGGCTACACCTTC.

There are a few counts of this clone. The chain is built from TRBV6-1 and TRBJ1-1; D unclear. The V gene's germline CDR1 is MNHNS and CDR2 SASEGT. The CDR3 covers 14 residues. V was trimmed by 6 bases and J by 3 bases, leaving 14 bases between them. CDR3 nucleotides: TGTGCCAGCAGGATCCGTCTTGGGGACACTGAAGCTTTCTTT. Residues: CASRIRLGDTEAFF.

The rearrangement links TRBV7-9 to TRBJ1-1; D not certain. CDR3 length: 13 amino acids. Germline V CDR1 and CDR2: SEHNR, FQNEAQ (reference sequence). V lost 1 base, J lost 1 base, and 4 bases lay in between. CDR3 coding DNA: TGTGCCAGCAGCTTAGGACAGAACACTGAAGCTTTCTTT. This translates into CASSLGQNTEAFF.

V usage is TRBV6-4 and J usage is TRBJ1-6; 9 bases align to TRBD1. The CDR3 spans 17 residues. Germline V gene sequence: CDR1 MRHNA, CDR2 SNTAGT. Losses at the gene ends were 4 bases for V and 5 bases for J; bases not matched to a gene: 9. The CDR3 region has the DNA TGTGCCAGCAGTGTGGGGGGGGACAGGGAACATAATTCACCCCTCCACTTT. Translation gives CASSVGGDREHNSPLHF.

The chain couples TRBV18 to TRBJ1-3; TRBD1 might be the D (5 bases). V was trimmed by 2 bases and J by 0 bases, leaving 8 bases between them. This CDR3 has 15 residues. Per the germline V gene, CDR1 is KGHSH and CDR2 is LQKENI. The CDR3 DNA is TGTGCCAGCTCACCAGCGGGGCACTCTGGAAACACCATATATTTT. As protein: CASSPAGHSGNTIYF.

The chain has TRBV7-7 and TRBJ1-3; D is perhaps TRBD1 (6 bases). The CDR3 has 15 amino acids. CDR1 and CDR2 (germline): SSHAT, FNYEAQ (reference sequence). V lost 3 bases to trimming and J lost 0 bases, with 9 bases between them. The CDR3 nucleotides read TGTGCCAGCAGCTTCGGGACAAACTCTGGAAACACCATATATTTT. This encodes CASSFGTNSGNTIYF.

The chain links TRBV6-1 to TRBJ1-2; 9 bases agree with TRBD1. The CDR3 extends over 14 amino acids. Germline trimming cut 7 bases from V and 2 bases from J; bases unmatched to any gene: 5. Germline V lookup: CDR1 MNHNS, CDR2 SASEGT. In nucleotides, the CDR3 is TGTGCCAGCACTCCGACAGGGGGAAACTATGGCTACACCTTC. This gives the protein CASTPTGGNYGYTF.

The table lists this clone with a count of one. Written as DNA, the CDR3 is TGTGCCAGCAGCTTGGGAGGGGGCGCTCGCGAAAAACTGTTTTTT. Protein sequence: CASSLGGGAREKLFF. The chain joins TRBV7-2 to TRBJ1-4, with TRBD1 matching over 7 bases. CDR3 length equals 15 residues. After removal of 3 bases from V and 8 bases from J, the junction contained 9 bases not matched to a gene. The germline V gene encodes CDR1 SGHTA and CDR2 FQGNSA. The whole variable domain, remainder taken from reference TRBV7-2 and TRBJ1-4, is GAGVSQSPSNKVTEKGKDVELRCDPISGHTALYWYRQSLGQGLEFLIYFQGNSAPDKSGLPSDRFSAERTGGSVSTLTIQRTQQEDSAVYLCASSLGGGAREKLFFGSGTQLSVL.

This clone is labeled as medium-sized. The J gene is TRBJ1-1, the V gene TRBV18, with TRBD1 matching over 7 bases. There are 18 residues in the CDR3. V trimming: 1 base; J trimming: 0 bases; junction bases outside the gene matches: 11. Germline assignment: CDR1 KGHSH and CDR2 LQKENI. CDR3 sequence: CASSPQQGRDFMNTEAFF. The CDR3 nucleotides are TGTGCCAGCTCACCACAACAGGGGAGGGATTTCATGAACACTGAAGCTTTCTTT.

This clone turned up a few times. This sequence joins TRBV7-6 and TRBJ2-1; possibly TRBD1 for D (6 bases). The CDR3 contains 16 residues. V was clipped by 1 base and J by 3 bases, with 13 bases between them. Germline V gene sequence: CDR1 SGHVS, CDR2 FNYEAQ. CDR3 amino acids: CASSLVVGQIYNEQFF. The DNA for the CDR3 is TGTGCCAGCAGCTTAGTGGTTGGACAGATCTACAATGAGCAGTTCTTC.

By share of the sample, this clone is medium-sized. The chain recombines TRBV11-2 with TRBJ1-4; 7 positions match TRBD1. The CDR3 loop spans 15 amino acids. The junction had 2 bases not matched to a gene; V was cut back by 1 base and J by 3 bases. Germline V lookup: CDR1 SGHAT, CDR2 FQNNGV. The chain's CDR3 is CASSLGDRSNEKLFF. CDR3 sequence (DNA): TGTGCCAGCAGCTTAGGGGACAGATCTAATGAAAAACTGTTTTTT. The full variable domain, in which reference TRBV11-2 and TRBJ1-4 provide the parts outside the CDR3, is EAGVAQSPRYKIIEKRQSVAFWCNPISGHATLYWYQQILGQGPKLLIQFQNNGVVDDSQLPKDRFSAERLKGVDSTLKIQPAKLEDSAVYLCASSLGDRSNEKLFFGSGTQLSVL.